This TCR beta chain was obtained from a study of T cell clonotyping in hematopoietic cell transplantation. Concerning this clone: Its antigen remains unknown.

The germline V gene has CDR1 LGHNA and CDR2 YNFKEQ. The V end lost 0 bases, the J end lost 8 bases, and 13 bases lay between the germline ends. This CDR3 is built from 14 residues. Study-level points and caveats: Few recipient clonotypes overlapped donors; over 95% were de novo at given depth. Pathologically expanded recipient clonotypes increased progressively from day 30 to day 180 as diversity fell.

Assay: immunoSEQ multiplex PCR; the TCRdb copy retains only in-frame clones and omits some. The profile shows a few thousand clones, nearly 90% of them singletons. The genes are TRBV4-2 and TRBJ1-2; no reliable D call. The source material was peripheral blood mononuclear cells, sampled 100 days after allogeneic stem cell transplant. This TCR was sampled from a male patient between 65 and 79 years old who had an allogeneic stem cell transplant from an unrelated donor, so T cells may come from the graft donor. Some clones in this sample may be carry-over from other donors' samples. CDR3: CASSQDLATGGYTF. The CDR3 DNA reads TGTGCCAGCAGCCAAGATTTGGCGACGGGCGGCTACACCTTC.